This TCR beta chain was retrieved from a study of T cell changes during pregnancy in multiple sclerosis. The table came from immunoSEQ multiplex PCR; TCRdb's copy has only in-frame clones and leaves some out. Found here are roughly 100,000 clones, 91% of them singletons; the top ten hold about 1.6%. Germline lookup yields CDR1 MNHEY and CDR2 SMNVEV (reference sequence). Unmatched junction bases numbered 5, after V lost 6 bases and J lost 7 bases. The CDR3 runs to 13 residues. This TCR was sampled from a female donor in good health, enrolled as a control in a pregnancy study. V and J are TRBV27 and TRBJ1-4, with TRBD1 identical over 7 bases. This sample comprised peripheral blood, obtained after pregnancy. For the CDR3, the DNA is TGTGCCAGCAGAAGAACAGGGGTTGAAAAACTGTTTTTT. Its translation is CASRRTGVEKLFF.